This passage covers 26 T cell receptor beta chains from one sample sequenced in a study of blood T cell repertoires in COVID-19 (TCRdb year 2020). The method was the immunoSEQ multiplex PCR assay. In TCRdb, the immuneACCESS table is reduced to in-frame sequences with V and J assigned. These tables do not hold every clone; where another copy was compared, an unresolved V gene accounts for under half, and the others remain unexplained. The sample contains about 200,000 clones, about 88% of them found a single time. The ten largest clones take up 15% to 20% of the sample. The specimen was peripheral blood. These TCRs come from a man aged 50 to 59 with COVID-19, enrolled during active disease.

This clone has only a few counts. This sequence joins TRBV20-1 and TRBJ2-3; 8 nucleotides align to TRBD2. CDR1 is DFQATT and CDR2 is SNEGSKA in the germline V gene (reference sequence). CDR3 size: 15 residues. After removal of 3 bases from V and 3 bases from J, the junction contained 8 bases not matched to a gene. The CDR3 loop reads CSASGAGAPTDTQYF. The DNA of the CDR3 is TGCAGTGCTAGTGGAGCGGGAGCTCCGACAGATACGCAGTATTTT.

This chain links TRBV11-2 with TRBJ2-7, with 11 bases matching TRBD1. The CDR3 has 14 residues. J gave up 4 bases and V 6 bases, and 5 bases lay outside the gene matches. Germline values: CDR1 SGHAT, CDR2 FQNNGV. CDR3 protein: CASRDRGRGYEQYF. The CDR3, as DNA: TGTGCCAGCAGGGACAGGGGGCGTGGGTACGAGCAGTACTTC.

This sequence joins TRBV19 and TRBJ2-3; D perhaps matches TRBD1 (5 bases). The CDR3 runs 14 residues. Trimming cost V 1 base and J 3 bases, with 8 bases left between them. Germline CDR1 is LNHDA and CDR2 is SQIVND (reference sequence). CDR3 nucleotide sequence: TGTGCCAGTAGTATAGTATACAGGACAGATACGCAGTATTTT. Its protein is CASSIVYRTDTQYF.

The V and J genes are TRBV5-1 and TRBJ2-7; possible D gene TRBD2, 5 bases. The CDR3 consists of 13 residues. The V gene's germline CDR1 is SGHRS and CDR2 YFSETQ. Trimming removed 2 bases from V and 7 bases from J, with 13 bases in between. DNA of the CDR3: TGCGCCAGCAGCTTCGATTTTACGGGAGAGCAGTACTTC. It encodes CASSFDFTGEQYF.

The V and J genes are TRBV29-1 and TRBJ2-3, with a possible D match to TRBD2 (5 bases). Germline V gene lookup returns CDR1 SQVTM and CDR2 ANQGSEA. CDR3 length: 14 residues. The V end lost 7 bases, the J end lost 0 bases, and 14 bases lay between the germline ends. For the CDR3, the DNA is TGCAGCGCCAGAGGACTCCTAAGCACAGATACGCAGTATTTT. It encodes CSARGLLSTDTQYF.

The V gene is TRBV5-4, the J gene TRBJ1-1; TRBD1 matches at 9 bases. After removal of 4 bases from V and 6 bases from J, the junction contained 13 bases not matched to a gene. From germline, CDR1 is SGHNT and CDR2 YYREEE (reference sequence). This CDR3 has 16 residues. DNA for the CDR3: TGTGCCAGCAGCGTTGAATCACAGGGGGCGCATGCTGAAGCTTTCTTT. Translating gives CASSVESQGAHAEAFF.

CDR3 amino acids: CASSKQDMSNQPQHF. For the CDR3, the DNA is TGTGCCAGTAGTAAACAGGACATGAGCAATCAGCCCCAGCATTTT. The genes are TRBV19 and TRBJ1-5, with D perhaps TRBD1 (5 bases). Germline V gives CDR1 LNHDA, CDR2 SQIVND (reference sequence). V lost 4 bases to trimming and J lost 1 base, with 11 bases between them. The length of the CDR3 is 15 residues.

The V call is TRBV3-1 (or the pseudogene TRBV3-2), the J call TRBJ2-2; the D gene is possibly TRBD2 (6 bases). Germline CDR1 LGHDT, CDR2 YNNKEL (reference sequence). Trimming took off 4 bases at V and 4 bases at J, with 10 bases between the two ends. The CDR3 has 14 residues. CDR3: CASSPLSGTGELFF. The CDR3 region has the DNA TGTGCCAGCAGCCCCCTTAGCGGCACCGGGGAGCTGTTTTTT.

The CDR3 protein is CASSPYLDRAGAFF. The CDR3 DNA follows: TGTGCCAGCAGCCCGTACTTAGACAGGGCGGGAGCTTTCTTT. The rearrangement uses TRBV3-1 (or the pseudogene TRBV3-2) and TRBJ1-1; 7 positions agree with TRBD1. Trimming at V came to 4 bases and at J to 10 bases, leaving 12 bases not matched to a gene. There are 14 residues in the CDR3. Germline loops: CDR1 LGHDT, CDR2 YNNKEL (reference sequence).

The V call is TRBV2, the J call TRBJ2-3; 9 bases map to TRBD2. CDR3 length: 14 residues. Germline trimming cut 4 bases from V and 5 bases from J; bases unmatched to any gene: 4. The V gene's germline CDR1 is SNHLY and CDR2 FYNNEI. The CDR3 here is CASSAGLARDTQYF. The DNA for the CDR3 is TGTGCCAGCAGTGCGGGACTAGCCAGAGATACGCAGTATTTT.

Only a few counts were recorded for this clone. The rearrangement uses TRBV9 and TRBJ2-5; 7 bases agree with TRBD1. From germline, CDR1 is SGDLS and CDR2 YYNGEE. J gave up 4 bases and V 0 bases, and 3 bases lay outside the gene matches. This CDR3 spans 14 amino acids. In DNA, the CDR3 is TGTGCCAGCAGCGTAGGCTACAGGGGAGAGACCCAGTACTTC. It codes for CASSVGYRGETQYF.

In DNA form, the CDR3 reads TGTGCCTGGAGTGTACGGCAGGGGGGATGGGGAGGATTAGACTACACCTTC. This sequence encodes CAWSVRQGGWGGLDYTF. This rearrangement joins TRBV30 to TRBJ1-2, with 7 positions matching TRBD1. The CDR3 length is 17 residues. CDR1 is GTSNPN, CDR2 SVGIG, per germline (reference sequence). V was clipped by 0 bases and J by 10 bases; unmatched bases: 20.

The gene calls are TRBV6-6 and TRBJ2-3, with TRBD2 identical over 9 bases. Germline V gene sequence: CDR1 MNHNY, CDR2 SVGAGI (reference sequence). CDR3 size: 14 residues. J lost 1 base, V lost 4 bases, and 0 bases had no gene match. The CDR3 spells CASSSSGGTDTQYF. CDR3 coding DNA: TGTGCCAGCAGTTCTAGCGGGGGCACAGATACGCAGTATTTT.

The CDR3 loop reads CASTQSLAGDEQYF. As DNA, the CDR3 is TGTGCCAGCACCCAGAGCCTAGCGGGAGACGAGCAGTACTTC. The chain recombines TRBV6-5 with TRBJ2-7, with 10 bases fitting TRBD2. The V and J ends lost 7 bases and 5 bases, in that order; junction bases with no gene match: 8. The CDR3 is made up of 14 amino acids. Germline assignment: CDR1 MNHEY and CDR2 SVGAGI.

The V gene is TRBV27, the J gene TRBJ2-1; 14 bases fit TRBD2. With V trimmed by 2 bases and J by 5 bases, 8 bases remained unmatched. Germline CDR1 and CDR2: MNHEY and SMNVEV (reference sequence). The CDR3 is 18 residues long. This CDR3 reads CASSLLPLTSGRDNEQFF. The CDR3 DNA sequence: TGTGCCAGCAGTTTACTCCCCTTGACTAGCGGGAGGGACAATGAGCAGTTCTTC.

The chain carries TRBV4-2 and TRBJ2-3; 11 positions agree with TRBD2. This CDR3 has 16 residues. Looked up from germline, CDR1 is LGHNA and CDR2 is YNFKEQ. V shed 1 base, J shed 11 bases, and the junction held 11 bases outside the gene matches. For the CDR3, the DNA is TGTGCCAGCAGCCAAGTGGGGACTAGCGGCCCGATTGAGCAGTATTTT. This translates into CASSQVGTSGPIEQYF.

The rearrangement uses TRBV9 and TRBJ1-5; 8 positions match TRBD1. This CDR3 contains 14 residues. Germline lookup yields CDR1 SGDLS and CDR2 YYNGEE. Trimming at V came to 8 bases and at J to 3 bases, leaving 7 bases not matched to a gene. The CDR3 loop is CASTPGQVNQPQHF. CDR3 in DNA: TGTGCCAGTACTCCGGGACAGGTCAATCAGCCCCAGCATTTT.

The V gene is TRBV6-5, the J gene TRBJ1-2, with a possible D match to TRBD1 (6 bases). CDR3 length: 14 residues. Trimming took off 7 bases at V and 8 bases at J, with 20 bases between the two ends. Germline V gene sequence: CDR1 MNHEY, CDR2 SVGAGI. This CDR3 is CASNPGAHLGGYTF. CDR3 DNA sequence: TGTGCCAGCAACCCAGGGGCACATCTTGGGGGCTACACCTTC.

The chain carries TRBV4-1 and TRBJ2-3, with 12 bases aligning to TRBD2. J lost 6 bases, V lost 6 bases, and 7 bases had no gene match. The CDR3 contains 15 residues. The V gene's germline CDR1 is MGHRA and CDR2 YSYEKL. In DNA form, the CDR3 reads TGCGCCAGCAGGCCGACTAGCGGGAGTCTGGATACGCAGTATTTT. Translated, it gives CASRPTSGSLDTQYF.

The chain carries TRBV5-6 and TRBJ2-3, with D possibly matching TRBD2 (5 bases). This CDR3 has 15 amino acids. The V gene lost 0 bases and the J gene lost 2 bases, with 10 bases spanning the gap. Germline V lookup: CDR1 SGHDT, CDR2 YYEEEE. The CDR3 reads CASSLDERFTDTQYF. CDR3 DNA sequence: TGTGCCAGCAGCTTGGATGAGCGGTTCACAGATACGCAGTATTTT.

CDR3 region: CASSLVIGGNQPQHF. CDR3 bases: TGTGCCAGCTCACTAGTAATAGGGGGCAATCAGCCCCAGCATTTT. The chain carries TRBV18 and TRBJ1-5; D perhaps matches TRBD1 (5 bases). CDR1 and CDR2 (germline): KGHSH, LQKENI. V shed 4 bases and J shed 2 bases, with 12 bases lying between them. CDR3 length: 15 amino acids.

The J gene is TRBJ2-5, the V gene TRBV5-4, with TRBD2 matching 12 bases. V lost 0 bases to trimming and J lost 2 bases; unmatched junction nucleotides: 2. Germline-derived CDR1 and CDR2 are SGHNT and YYREEE (reference sequence). The CDR3 is made up of 16 amino acids. The CDR3 loop reads CASSLGGLAGQETQYF. The CDR3 bases are TGTGCCAGCAGCTTGGGTGGACTAGCGGGACAAGAGACCCAGTACTTC. The variable domain in full, completed from reference TRBV5-4 and TRBJ2-5, reads ETGVTQSPTHLIKTRGQQVTLRCSSQSGHNTVSWYQQALGQGPQFIFQYYREEENGRGNFPPRFSGLQFPNYSSELNVNALELDDSALYLCASSLGGLAGQETQYFGPGTRLLVL.

The V and J genes are TRBV6-6 and TRBJ1-2; TRBD1 might be the D (6 bases). In germline, CDR1 is MNHNY, CDR2 SVGAGI (reference sequence). The CDR3 consists of 13 residues. V dropped 4 bases and J dropped 4 bases, with 10 bases sitting between them. As DNA, the CDR3 is TGTGCCAGCAGTTCACAGGGAGCCTATGGCTACACCTTC. Its translation is CASSSQGAYGYTF.

The chain has TRBV6-4 and TRBJ2-2, with 14 nucleotides matching TRBD2. Germline values: CDR1 MRHNA, CDR2 SNTAGT. The J segment lost 6 bases and the V segment lost 0 bases, leaving 0 bases of the junction unmatched. The CDR3 runs 16 residues. CDR3 region: CASSDSTSGGAGELFF. CDR3 sequence (DNA): TGTGCCAGCAGTGACTCGACTAGCGGGGGGGCCGGGGAGCTGTTTTTT.

The CDR3 nucleotides read TGCGCCAGCAGCGAAGGACTAAGGTCCGGGGAGCTGTTTTTT. It specifies CASSEGLRSGELFF. The J gene is TRBJ2-2, the V gene TRBV5-1, with D perhaps TRBD2 (6 bases). The CDR3 consists of 14 residues. Germline V gene sequence: CDR1 SGHRS, CDR2 YFSETQ. V was clipped by 4 bases and J by 6 bases, with 13 bases between them.

The gene calls are TRBV4-1 and TRBJ1-5; TRBD1 matches at 8 bases. The junction had 4 bases not matched to a gene; V was cut back by 5 bases and J by 4 bases. Germline values: CDR1 MGHRA, CDR2 YSYEKL. The CDR3 has 14 amino acids. Here the CDR3 DNA reads TGCGCCAGCAGCATTGACAGGGGAAATCAGCCCCAGCATTTT. Its protein is CASSIDRGNQPQHF.